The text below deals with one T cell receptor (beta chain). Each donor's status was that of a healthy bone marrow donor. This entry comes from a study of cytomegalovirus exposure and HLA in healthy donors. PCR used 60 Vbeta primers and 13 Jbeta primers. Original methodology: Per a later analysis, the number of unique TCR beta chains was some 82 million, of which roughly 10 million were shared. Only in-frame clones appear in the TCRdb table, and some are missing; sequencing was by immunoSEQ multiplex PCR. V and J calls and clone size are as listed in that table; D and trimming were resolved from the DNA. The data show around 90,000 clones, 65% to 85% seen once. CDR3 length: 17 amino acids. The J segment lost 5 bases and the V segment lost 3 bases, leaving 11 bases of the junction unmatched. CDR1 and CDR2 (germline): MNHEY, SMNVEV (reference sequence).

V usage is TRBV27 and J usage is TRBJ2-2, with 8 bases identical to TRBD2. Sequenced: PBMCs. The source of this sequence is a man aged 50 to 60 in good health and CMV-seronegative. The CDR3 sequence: CASSLAYSGSWTGELFF. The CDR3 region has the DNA TGTGCCAGCAGTTTGGCTTACAGCGGGAGTTGGACCGGGGAGCTGTTTTTT.